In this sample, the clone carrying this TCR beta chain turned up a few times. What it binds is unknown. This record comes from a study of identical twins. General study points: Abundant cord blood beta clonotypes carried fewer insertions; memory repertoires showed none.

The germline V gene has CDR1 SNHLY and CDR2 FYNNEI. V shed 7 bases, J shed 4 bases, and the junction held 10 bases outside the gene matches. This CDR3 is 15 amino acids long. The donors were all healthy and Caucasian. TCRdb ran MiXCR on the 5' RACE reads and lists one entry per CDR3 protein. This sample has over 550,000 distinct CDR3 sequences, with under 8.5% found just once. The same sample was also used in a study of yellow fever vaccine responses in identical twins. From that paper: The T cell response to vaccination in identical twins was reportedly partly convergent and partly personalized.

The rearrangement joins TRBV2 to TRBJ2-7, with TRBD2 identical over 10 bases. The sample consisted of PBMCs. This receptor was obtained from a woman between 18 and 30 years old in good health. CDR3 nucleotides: TGTGCCAGCACACCAACTAGCGGGATTTTTTACGAGCAGTACTTC. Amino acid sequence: CASTPTSGIFYEQYF.